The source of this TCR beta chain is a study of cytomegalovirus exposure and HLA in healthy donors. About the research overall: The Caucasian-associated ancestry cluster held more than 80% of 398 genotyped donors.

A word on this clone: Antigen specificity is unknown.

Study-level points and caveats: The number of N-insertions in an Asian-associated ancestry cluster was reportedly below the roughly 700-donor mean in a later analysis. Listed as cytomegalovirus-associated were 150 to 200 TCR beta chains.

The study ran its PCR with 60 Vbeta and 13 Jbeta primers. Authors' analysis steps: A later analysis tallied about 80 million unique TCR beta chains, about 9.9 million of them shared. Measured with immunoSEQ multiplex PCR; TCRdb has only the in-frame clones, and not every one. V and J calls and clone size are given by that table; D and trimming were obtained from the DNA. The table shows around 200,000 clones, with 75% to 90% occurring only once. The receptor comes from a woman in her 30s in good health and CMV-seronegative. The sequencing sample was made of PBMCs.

The CDR3 reads CASSFGDNSYEQYF. The CDR3 nucleotides are TGTGCCAGCAGCTTCGGGGACAACTCCTACGAGCAGTACTTC. The J gene is TRBJ2-7, the V gene TRBV5-6; tentative D call: TRBD1 (6 bases). Germline assignment: CDR1 SGHDT and CDR2 YYEEEE. The CDR3 runs to 14 residues. V shed 2 bases and J shed 0 bases, with 9 bases lying between them.